The sequence of this TCR beta chain was determined in a study of CD8+CD57+ T cells in acquired aplastic anemia. As for the study in general: The DNA of sorted CD4+ and CD8+ cells averaged 3.2 ug. For CD4+ cells, healthy donors had an average of roughly 11 million reads.

Germline values: CDR1 MGHDK, CDR2 SYGVNS. The CDR3 contains 15 residues. Trimming cost V 6 bases and J 5 bases; bases outside gene matches: 10. TCR beta VDJ and CDR3 were profiled, and genomic DNA was the template. One entry per CDR3 protein results from TCRdb running MiXCR on the reads. The sample includes some 120,000 distinct CDR3 sequences, 48% seen only once; the top ten take about 2.5%. Concerning this clonotype: What it binds is unknown.

Overall study results and limits: Nearly 30 was the count of CD8+ CDR3 sequences that patients shared with controls.

The V and J genes are TRBV25-1 and TRBJ2-5; 9 bases map to TRBD2. The specimen sequenced was sorted CD4+, CD8+, or CD8+CD57+ T cells (not recorded which) from PBMCs. This receptor was identified in a human donor in good health, serving as a control. The DNA for the CDR3 is TGTGCCAGCAGCGTAGCTAGGGCGGGGGGGGAGACCCAGTACTTC. Its protein is CASSVARAGGETQYF.